The following is a TCR beta chain sequence with its context. Its cognate antigen is unknown. The CDR3 extends over 14 amino acids. V was cut by 7 bases and J by 1 base, with 11 bases left in between. Via MiXCR, TCRdb re-called the 5' RACE reads, giving one row per CDR3 protein. The sample lists roughly 500,000 distinct CDR3 sequences, 15% to 20% occurring once. The data were obtained in a study of T cells after yellow fever vaccination. Whole-study results and caveats: Post-booster samples contained most primary-vaccination clones (approximately 96% CD4, approximately 88% CD8).

The V call is TRBV12-3 or TRBV12-4, the J call TRBJ2-4; no reliable D call. The material was PBMCs, obtained 15 days after the yellow fever booster vaccination. The receptor's source is a man aged 25 to 40 who received the YFV17D yellow fever vaccine. CDR3 sequence reads: CASNLGAAKNIQYF. The CDR3, as DNA: TGTGCCAGCAACCTTGGTGCGGCCAAAAACATTCAGTACTTC.